A single sample is the source of the 27 T cell receptor beta chains below, sequenced in a study of metastatic and nonmetastatic thyroid tumors. TCRdb re-called clones via MiXCR from the PCR reads. The data show 35,000 to 55,000 clones, around a quarter seen once. None of the patients had undergone any treatment ahead of thyroid surgery. Specimen: blood. Receptors were obtained from a male donor with papillary thyroid cancer or a benign thyroid nodule (not recorded which). Some clones in this sample may be carry-over from other donors' samples.

This clone has ten or more counts. V is TRBV3-1 and J is TRBJ2-1; 10 bases line up with TRBD2. The V gene end was trimmed by 4 bases and the J gene end by 4 bases; junction bases not matched to a gene: 10. CDR1 and CDR2 from the germline V gene are LGHDT and YNNKEL (reference sequence). The CDR3 is 17 residues long. CDR3 sequence reads: CASSPGGLAEIYNEQFF. The CDR3, as DNA: TGTGCCAGCAGCCCCGGAGGACTAGCGGAGATATACAATGAGCAGTTCTTC.

Points on this clone: An end of the junction differs from the germline gene, which may be a read error. The V and J genes are TRBV30 and TRBJ2-6, with TRBD1 as a possible D gene (6 bases). The CDR3 consists of 16 residues. CDR1 and CDR2 from the germline V gene are GTSNPN and SVGIG (reference sequence). The CDR3 bases are TGTGCCTGGAGTCCTTTAGGGGTTTTGGGGGCTAACGTCCTGACTTTC. Amino acid sequence: CAWSPLGVLGANVLTF.

This clone was seen repeatedly, ten times or more. The V gene is TRBV5-1, the J gene TRBJ2-3; TRBD2 aligns across 12 bases. V gave up 4 bases and J gave up 3 bases; unmatched junction bases: 9. The CDR3 is 17 residues long. Germline assignment: CDR1 SGHRS and CDR2 YFSETQ. This CDR3 is CASSIRLAGVKTDTQYF. CDR3 nucleotides: TGCGCCAGCAGCATTCGACTAGCGGGAGTGAAGACAGATACGCAGTATTTT.

The chain joins TRBV3-1 to TRBJ2-6; a weak D match, TRBD1 (6 bases). Trimming took 0 bases from V and 2 from J, leaving 11 bases between them. This CDR3 is built from 17 residues. Germline V lookup: CDR1 LGHDT, CDR2 YNNKEL (reference sequence). CDR3 residues: CASSQEGPGAGANVLTF. CDR3 nucleotide sequence: TGTGCCAGCAGCCAAGAAGGTCCAGGGGCTGGGGCCAACGTCCTGACTTTC.

The V gene is TRBV7-2, the J gene TRBJ2-7; unclear D gene. The V and J ends lost 8 bases and 1 base respectively, with 18 bases between them. The CDR3 totals 15 residues. Germline CDR1 is SGHTA and CDR2 is FQGNSA. CDR3 in amino acids: CASEGPGISSYEQYF. In DNA, the CDR3 is TGTGCCAGCGAAGGCCCTGGGATTAGTTCCTACGAGCAGTACTTC.

This clone is categorized as medium-sized. The rearrangement uses TRBV6-5 and TRBJ1-2; TRBD1 matches at 7 bases. From germline, CDR1 is MNHEY and CDR2 SVGAGI. J gave up 4 bases and V 2 bases, and 7 bases lay outside the gene matches. The CDR3 length is 15 residues. For the CDR3, the DNA is TGTGCCAGCAGTTACAGGACAGGAAGAGGCTATGGCTACACCTTC. This gives the protein CASSYRTGRGYGYTF.

This clone was seen many times. This rearrangement joins TRBV5-4 to TRBJ2-7; 7 bases are shared with TRBD1. The CDR3 contains 14 residues. Germline values: CDR1 SGHNT, CDR2 YYREEE (reference sequence). With V trimmed by 2 bases and J by 4 bases, 6 bases remained unmatched. The CDR3 DNA follows: TGTGCCAGCAGCTTTGGACAGGCGACTTACGAGCAGTACTTC. It encodes CASSFGQATYEQYF.

This clone was recorded many times. The chain is built from TRBV6-1 and TRBJ2-2; D gene ambiguous. V gave up 1 base and J gave up 3 bases, with 6 bases separating them. Germline V gene lookup returns CDR1 MNHNS and CDR2 SASEGT. The CDR3 runs to 14 residues. The CDR3: CASSEGVDTGELFF. In DNA, the CDR3 is TGTGCCAGCAGTGAAGGGGTTGACACCGGGGAGCTGTTTTTT.

The rearrangement links TRBV30 to TRBJ1-4; D is uncertain. The CDR3 length is 11 residues. V was trimmed by 1 base and J by 14 bases, leaving 11 bases between them. The germline gives CDR1 GTSNPN, CDR2 SVGIG (reference sequence). CDR3 nucleotides: TGTGCCTGGAGTGGAGGTGATCGGCTGTTTTTT. It translates to CAWSGGDRLFF.

The V call is TRBV18, the J call TRBJ1-5; 8 nucleotides align to TRBD1. CDR1 and CDR2 (germline): KGHSH, LQKENI. The CDR3 is made up of 14 amino acids. The V segment lost 6 bases and the J segment 3 bases; nucleotides outside the gene matches: 4. In DNA form, the CDR3 reads TGTGCCAGCTCGGAGACAGGGGTCAATCAGCCCCAGCATTTT. Its translation: CASSETGVNQPQHF.

This clone was recorded a few times. The V gene is TRBV15, the J gene TRBJ2-1; possibly TRBD1 for D (5 bases). This CDR3 comprises 14 residues. Trimming stripped 5 bases from V and 13 bases from J, with 21 bases between. The V gene's germline CDR1 is LNHNV and CDR2 YYDKDF (reference sequence). The CDR3 region has the DNA TGTGCCACCAGCCCTCCCCTGGGGCTCACTAATCAGTTCTTC. It yields the protein CATSPPLGLTNQFF.

This clone was seen ten or more times. J is TRBJ2-3 and V is TRBV7-9; TRBD2 is a possible D gene (6 bases). The CDR3 covers 14 residues. Deletions cut 1 base from V and 5 bases from J, with 10 bases between. Germline values: CDR1 SEHNR, CDR2 FQNEAQ (reference sequence). The CDR3, as DNA: TGTGCCAGCAGCTTAGACGGGAGCCGAGATACGCAGTATTTT. Amino acids: CASSLDGSRDTQYF.

This clone was detected many times. This chain connects TRBV19 to TRBJ2-7; 7 bases align to TRBD2. CDR3 length: 15 residues. Germline assignment: CDR1 LNHDA and CDR2 SQIVND (reference sequence). With V trimmed by 1 base and J by 2 bases, 5 bases remained unmatched. The CDR3 sequence: CASSIALAATYEQYF. The CDR3 DNA is TGTGCCAGTAGTATAGCTCTAGCGGCAACCTACGAGCAGTACTTC.

This clone was counted ten times or more. V usage is TRBV20-1 and J usage is TRBJ2-3, with 7 bases that match TRBD1. Unmatched junction bases numbered 2, after V lost 6 bases and J lost 5 bases. CDR1 is DFQATT, CDR2 SNEGSKA, per germline (reference sequence). The length of the CDR3 is 11 residues. The CDR3, as DNA: TGCAGTGCGAGACAGGGAGATACGCAGTATTTT. Its protein product is CSARQGDTQYF.

This clone was counted at least ten times. The identical CDR3 is also encoded by other nucleotide sequences in the sample. The rearrangement links TRBV20-1 to TRBJ2-7; 7 bases match TRBD2. This CDR3 region has 16 residues. V was clipped by 3 bases and J by 2 bases; unmatched bases: 13. Per the germline V gene, CDR1 is DFQATT and CDR2 is SNEGSKA (reference sequence). CDR3 sequence reads: CSASMTAGVPPYEQYF. The CDR3 nucleotides are TGCAGTGCTAGTATGACGGCGGGAGTCCCACCCTACGAGCAGTACTTC.

This clone was picked up many times. J is TRBJ2-7 and V is TRBV20-1, with D possibly being TRBD2 (5 bases). Germline CDR1 and CDR2: DFQATT and SNEGSKA (reference sequence). Trimming took 0 bases from V and 3 from J, leaving 9 bases between them. This CDR3 comprises 13 residues. The CDR3 protein is CSARDRTDYEQYF. CDR3 bases: TGCAGTGCTAGAGATCGGACTGACTACGAGCAGTACTTC.

Many counts were recorded for this clone. The chain employs TRBV7-3 and TRBJ1-1; TRBD1 matches 7 bases. V lost 5 bases and J lost 4; bases outside the gene matches: 7. The V gene's germline CDR1 is SGHTA and CDR2 FQGTGA. The CDR3 totals 14 residues. CDR3 sequence reads: CASSKQGWATEAFF. In DNA form, the CDR3 reads TGTGCCAGCAGCAAACAGGGGTGGGCCACTGAAGCTTTCTTT. Full variable domain (missing parts from reference TRBV7-3 and TRBJ1-1): GAGVSQTPSNKVTEKGKYVELRCDPISGHTALYWYRQSLGQGPEFLIYFQGTGAADDSGLPNDRFFAVRPEGSVSTLKIQRTERGDSAVYLCASSKQGWATEAFFGQGTRLTVV.

This clone was counted at least ten times. A much larger clone differs by one base, so this may be a read error. The V gene is TRBV28, the J gene TRBJ2-7; 8 nucleotides line up with TRBD1. Germline V gives CDR1 MDHEN, CDR2 SYDVKM. The length of the CDR3 is 13 residues. For the CDR3, the DNA is TGTGCCAGCACGCCAGGGGGCAAGTACGAGCGGTACTTC. Translation: CASTPGGKYERYF. Using reference TRBV28 and TRBJ2-7 for the parts outside the CDR3, the full variable domain is DVKVTQSSRYLVKRTGEKVFLECVQDMDHENMFWYRQDPGLGLRLIYFSYDVKMKEKGDIPEGYSVSREKKERFSLILESASTNQTSMYLCASTPGGKYERYFGPGTRLTVT.

J is TRBJ1-2 and V is TRBV11-1; 7 bases fit TRBD1. The germline V gene encodes CDR1 SGHAT and CDR2 FQDESV (reference sequence). The V and J ends lost 6 bases and 4 bases, in that order; junction bases with no gene match: 2. The CDR3 consists of 12 residues. CDR3 region: CASSRDSYGYTF. For the CDR3, the DNA is TGTGCCAGCAGTAGGGACAGCTATGGCTACACCTTC.

This chain connects TRBV11-1 to TRBJ2-7; 8 bases line up with TRBD2. This CDR3 has 16 residues. The ends lost 4 bases at V and 0 bases at J; junction bases unmatched: 8. In germline, CDR1 is SGHAT, CDR2 FQDESV (reference sequence). The CDR3 DNA follows: TGTGCCAGCAGCTCCCCTCGGGAGGGTAGCTCCTACGAGCAGTACTTC. Translating gives CASSSPREGSSYEQYF.

This clone was seen only a few times. This rearrangement joins TRBV6-2 or TRBV6-3 to TRBJ2-6; D possibly uses TRBD1 or TRBD2 (6 bases each). Germline CDR1 is MNHEY and CDR2 is SVGEGT. V was trimmed by 2 bases and J by 3 bases, leaving 11 bases between them. This CDR3 is 16 amino acids long. CDR3 sequence: CASSYTGAFGANVLTF. The CDR3 DNA sequence: TGTGCCAGCAGTTACACGGGGGCCTTTGGGGCCAACGTCCTGACTTTC.

The V gene is TRBV12-3 or TRBV12-4, the J gene TRBJ1-1; D is unclear. Deletions cut 8 bases from V and 0 bases from J, with 16 bases between. The CDR3 runs 15 residues. CDR3 coding DNA: TGTGCCAGCCACGTCCCAGAATTAATGAACACTGAAGCTTTCTTT. It is translated as CASHVPELMNTEAFF.

This clone was observed many times. Different DNA sequences within this sample yield the same CDR3. This rearrangement joins TRBV18 to TRBJ2-2; D is ambiguous. This CDR3 is 15 amino acids long. The V end was cut by 7 bases, the J end by 5 bases, with 17 bases between. Germline V gives CDR1 KGHSH, CDR2 LQKENI. The CDR3 DNA reads as TGTGCCAGCTTACTGAGCCAAGCTGCGACCGGGGAGCTGTTTTTT. This translates into CASLLSQAATGELFF.

In this sample, this clone turned up a few times. The junction departs from the called germline gene at one end, perhaps through a read error. This chain joins TRBV6-2 or TRBV6-3 and TRBJ2-6; TRBD2 might be the D (5 bases). The CDR3 is 15 amino acids. CDR1 is MNHEY and CDR2 is SVGEGT in the germline V gene. In nucleotides, the CDR3 is TGTGCCAGCGGTTTCGGGGTCTCTGGCGCCAACGTCCTGACTTTC. Its protein product is CASGFGVSGANVLTF.

This clone is medium-sized by share. The chain couples TRBV12-3 or TRBV12-4 to TRBJ1-6; a possible D gene is TRBD1 (6 bases). The length of the CDR3 is 13 residues. With 6 bases removed from V and 8 bases from J, the gap between germline ends came to 11 bases. This chain's CDR3 is CASRASGDSPLHF. The CDR3 DNA follows: TGTGCCAGCAGGGCCTCAGGGGATTCACCCCTCCACTTT.

The chain combines TRBV20-1 with TRBJ1-5; unclear D gene. V was trimmed by 1 base and J by 4 bases, leaving 11 bases between them. The CDR3 is 14 residues long. Germline V gives CDR1 DFQATT, CDR2 SNEGSKA (reference sequence). Written as DNA, the CDR3 is TGCAGTGCTAGAGCCCTCATTGCGAATCAGCCCCAGCATTTT. Its protein product is CSARALIANQPQHF.

This clone was seen a handful of times. The chain carries TRBV5-1 and TRBJ2-4; 9 bases are shared with TRBD1. This CDR3 is 19 amino acids long. The V and J ends lost 0 bases and 3 bases, in that order; junction bases with no gene match: 13. Germline V gene data show CDR1 as SGHRS and CDR2 as YFSETQ. The CDR3 here is CASSLVVMGQGEGKNIQYF. The CDR3 DNA is TGCGCCAGCAGCTTGGTCGTGATGGGACAGGGAGAGGGCAAAAACATTCAGTACTTC.